These 28 T cell receptor beta chains were all obtained from the same sample, sequenced in a study of T-cell reconstitution after alpha-beta-depleted transplantation in children. Preparation of the TCRbeta library was carried out with unique molecular identifiers. TCRdb passed the PCR reads through MiXCR, listing each CDR3 protein once. The sample comprises approximately 240,000 distinct CDR3 sequences, approximately 10% of which are singletons, and about 28% rests with the top ten. Material: PBMCs, obtained before TCRalphabeta/CD19-depleted stem cell transplant. Receptors originate from a child under two years old with acute myeloid leukemia, due to receive a stem cell transplant.

This clonotype has at least ten counts. This chain joins TRBV7-8 and TRBJ2-2; perhaps TRBD1 as D (5 bases). This CDR3 spans 14 amino acids. V lost 3 bases and J lost 4, with 9 bases in between. Germline loops: CDR1 SGHVS, CDR2 FQNEAQ. The CDR3 region is CASSFDRSTGELFF. DNA of the CDR3: TGTGCCAGCAGCTTTGACAGATCCACCGGGGAGCTGTTTTTT. The variable domain in full, with the rest retrieved from reference TRBV7-8 and TRBJ2-2, is GAGVSQSPRYKVAKRGQDVALRCDPISGHVSLFWYQQALGQGPEFLTYFQNEAQLDKSGLPSDRFFAERPEGSVSTLKIQRTQQEDSAVYLCASSFDRSTGELFFGEGSRLTVL.

This clonotype was counted many times. The V call is TRBV20-1, the J call TRBJ1-3; D is perhaps TRBD1 (5 bases). This CDR3 spans 14 amino acids. Trimming stripped 6 bases from V and 2 bases from J, with 14 bases between. Germline values: CDR1 DFQATT, CDR2 SNEGSKA (reference sequence). CDR3 residues: CSAVGTAAGNTIYF. DNA of the CDR3: TGCAGTGCCGTCGGGACTGCCGCTGGAAACACCATATATTTT.

Ten or more counts support this clonotype. V usage is TRBV6-2 or TRBV6-3 and J usage is TRBJ1-2; D is unresolved. CDR1 is MNHEY, CDR2 SVGEGT, per germline. The CDR3 extends over 15 amino acids. Between the trimmed V and J ends, which lost 2 bases and 2 bases, there was a span of 12 bases. CDR3 sequence (DNA): TGTGCCAGCAGTTACCGCCGGACGGCGAACTATGGCTACACCTTC. Translated: CASSYRRTANYGYTF.

This clonotype was observed many times. V is TRBV5-6 and J is TRBJ2-7, with D tentatively TRBD1 (6 bases). V lost 1 base, J lost 3 bases, and 11 bases lay in between. The CDR3 runs to 14 residues. Germline V CDR1 and CDR2: SGHDT, YYEEEE. CDR3 nucleotides: TGTGCCAGCAGCTTGAAGGGACACTTCTACGAGCAGTACTTC. This sequence encodes CASSLKGHFYEQYF.

This clonotype was detected only a few times. The chain has TRBV28 and TRBJ1-2, with D unresolved. The germline V gene has CDR1 MDHEN and CDR2 SYDVKM. CDR3 length: 13 amino acids. V gave up 4 bases and J gave up 1 base, with 7 bases separating them. The CDR3 loop is CASSSVHNYGYTF. CDR3 bases: TGTGCCAGCAGTTCGGTCCATAACTATGGCTACACCTTC.

A few counts support this clonotype. The rearrangement uses TRBV20-1 and TRBJ2-7; possibly TRBD1 or TRBD2 for D (5 bases each). The CDR3 extends over 13 amino acids. The V end lost 5 bases, the J end lost 1 base, and 12 bases lay between the germline ends. In germline, CDR1 is DFQATT, CDR2 SNEGSKA (reference sequence). The chain's CDR3 is CSAGRDGSYEQYF. The CDR3 nucleotides are TGCAGTGCTGGCCGGGACGGGTCCTACGAGCAGTACTTC.

This clonotype was detected ten times or more. The rearrangement joins TRBV5-1 to TRBJ1-5, with a tentative D call TRBD1 (5 bases). CDR1 SGHRS and CDR2 YFSETQ come from the germline V gene. The CDR3 has 14 amino acids. Trimming stripped 4 bases from V and 4 bases from J, with 12 bases between. Here the CDR3 reads CASSQGGANQPQHF. The CDR3 DNA sequence: TGCGCCAGCAGCCAGGGAGGGGCTAATCAGCCCCAGCATTTT.

This clonotype was found many times. The CDR3 reads CASSYSGPKNTGELFF. The CDR3 nucleotides are TGTGCCAGCAGTTACTCCGGACCGAAGAACACCGGGGAGCTGTTTTTT. The rearrangement joins TRBV6-5 to TRBJ2-2; no reliable D call. Deletions cut 0 bases from V and 1 base from J, with 9 bases between. The germline V gene encodes CDR1 MNHEY and CDR2 SVGAGI. CDR3 length equals 16 residues.

This clonotype was seen at least ten times. The chain is built from TRBV20-1 and TRBJ1-1; D not certain. From germline, CDR1 is DFQATT and CDR2 SNEGSKA (reference sequence). The length of the CDR3 is 14 residues. The V end lost 3 bases, the J end lost 0 bases, and 11 bases lay between the germline ends. CDR3 sequence reads: CSASNEGMNTEAFF. The CDR3 DNA reads as TGCAGTGCTAGTAATGAGGGCATGAACACTGAAGCTTTCTTT.

This clonotype has at least ten counts. The gene calls are TRBV24-1 and TRBJ2-1; TRBD2 matches at 11 bases. This CDR3 is 14 amino acids long. Germline V gene sequence: CDR1 KGHDR, CDR2 SFDVKD. V shed 0 bases, J shed 13 bases, and the junction held 4 bases outside the gene matches. The CDR3 loop reads CATSDLETSGAQFF. CDR3 nucleotides: TGTGCCACCAGTGATTTGGAGACTAGCGGGGCCCAGTTCTTC.

This clonotype was counted many times. J is TRBJ1-6 and V is TRBV20-1; TRBD1 matches at 12 bases. The CDR3 runs to 14 residues. CDR1 and CDR2 (germline): DFQATT, SNEGSKA (reference sequence). V gave up 6 bases and J gave up 7 bases; unmatched junction bases: 4. CDR3 DNA: TGCAGTGCGGGACAGGGGGCACGGAATTCACCCCTCCACTTT. Protein: CSAGQGARNSPLHF.

This clonotype was seen at least ten times. This chain uses TRBV5-1 with TRBJ2-1; 8 nucleotides line up with TRBD2. This CDR3 spans 16 amino acids. The germline V gene encodes CDR1 SGHRS and CDR2 YFSETQ. The junction had 6 bases not matched to a gene; V was cut back by 2 bases and J by 2 bases. The CDR3 spells CASSFTTSGPYNEQFF. The CDR3 DNA reads TGCGCCAGCAGCTTCACTACTAGCGGCCCCTACAATGAGCAGTTCTTC.

Concerning this clonotype itself: A much larger clone sits a single nucleotide away, making a read error possible. J is TRBJ2-7 and V is TRBV20-1; D is perhaps TRBD1 or TRBD2 (5 bases each). The V gene's germline CDR1 is DFQATT and CDR2 SNEGSKA (reference sequence). This CDR3 comprises 14 residues. CDR3 region: CSARDQGRSYEQHF. The CDR3 bases are TGCAGTGCTAGAGATCAGGGACGCTCCTACGAGCAGCACTTC.

This clonotype was found many times. The genes are TRBV29-1 and TRBJ2-2, with 12 positions matching TRBD1. With V trimmed by 6 bases and J by 5 bases, 7 bases remained unmatched. Per the germline V gene, CDR1 is SQVTM and CDR2 is ANQGSEA. This CDR3 is 15 amino acids long. CDR3 sequence (DNA): TGCAGCGTCGTCGGGACAGGGGGCCGTACCGGGGAGCTGTTTTTT. It encodes CSVVGTGGRTGELFF.

This clonotype appeared many times. V and J are TRBV28 and TRBJ1-2; TRBD1 is a possible D gene (6 bases). Germline V CDR1 and CDR2: MDHEN, SYDVKM. Trimming cost V 6 bases and J 4 bases, with 27 bases left between them. The CDR3 contains 18 residues. The CDR3 DNA reads as TGTGCCAGCAGACGGCGGCAGGACAGACAGTCCTTTGCCTATGGCTACACCTTC. Amino acids: CASRRRQDRQSFAYGYTF.

This clonotype has a count of ten or more. The junction departs from germline at one end; a sequencing error may be responsible. The chain is built from TRBV7-2 and TRBJ2-1; D is perhaps TRBD2 (6 bases). CDR1 is SGHTA and CDR2 is FQGNSA in the germline V gene. The CDR3 runs 16 residues. The CDR3 region has the DNA TGTGCCAGCAGCCCTCACCCGGGACTCTCCGTCGCGGATGAGCAGTTC. Its protein is CASSPHPGLSVADEQF.

At least ten counts were recorded for this clonotype. The chain joins TRBV29-1 to TRBJ2-3, with TRBD1 identical over 11 bases. Per the germline V gene, CDR1 is SQVTM and CDR2 is ANQGSEA. The CDR3 loop spans 14 amino acids. The J segment lost 12 bases and the V segment lost 5 bases, leaving 13 bases of the junction unmatched. Here the CDR3 DNA reads TGCAGCGTTTCCGAAGGGACAGGGGGAAAATCACAGTATTTT. Encoded protein: CSVSEGTGGKSQYF.

This clonotype was seen many times. V is TRBV12-3 or TRBV12-4 and J is TRBJ2-1, with 12 bases aligning to TRBD1. The CDR3 totals 13 residues. V dropped 4 bases and J dropped 9; count of bases not matched to a gene: 1. The CDR3 sequence: CASSWDRGLEQFF. The DNA of the CDR3 is TGTGCCAGCAGTTGGGACAGGGGGCTTGAGCAGTTCTTC.

This clonotype has a count of ten or more. The V gene is TRBV14, the J gene TRBJ2-3, with D unresolved. This CDR3 region has 15 residues. CDR1 SGHDN and CDR2 FVKESK come from the germline V gene. With 1 base removed from V and 6 bases from J, the gap between germline ends came to 14 bases. The CDR3 sequence: CASSQGRTVMDTQYF. The DNA of the CDR3 is TGTGCCAGCAGCCAAGGTCGCACAGTAATGGATACGCAGTATTTT. Together with reference TRBV14 and TRBJ2-3, the CDR3 gives the full variable domain: EAGVTQFPSHSVIEKGQTVTLRCDPISGHDNLYWYRRVMGKEIKFLLHFVKESKQDESGMPNNRFLAERTGGTYSTLKVQPAELEDSGVYFCASSQGRTVMDTQYFGPGTRLTVL.

This clonotype was found many times. The chain has TRBV7-9 and TRBJ1-2; D might be TRBD1 (5 bases). Trimming pared 3 bases from V and 2 bases from J, leaving 7 bases between. Germline V gene data show CDR1 as SEHNR and CDR2 as FQNEAQ (reference sequence). The CDR3 runs to 13 residues. This CDR3 reads CASSFTGNYGYTF. The CDR3 DNA reads as TGTGCCAGCAGCTTTACAGGAAACTATGGCTACACCTTC.

The V gene is TRBV20-1, the J gene TRBJ2-5; 9 nucleotides match TRBD2. Germline V gene data show CDR1 as DFQATT and CDR2 as SNEGSKA (reference sequence). V shed 1 base and J 5 bases; nucleotides not matched to a gene: 11. This CDR3 is built from 16 residues. As DNA, the CDR3 is TGCAGTGCTAGAGGTGGACTAGCGTCAAGGGGGGAGACCCAGTACTTC. It encodes CSARGGLASRGETQYF.

In this sample, this clonotype turned up many times. The genes are TRBV11-2 and TRBJ2-7; no firm D call. CDR1 and CDR2 (germline): SGHAT, FQNNGV. Trimming pared 5 bases from V and 2 bases from J, leaving 10 bases between. The CDR3 has 13 residues. The CDR3, as DNA: TGTGCCAGCAGCCCCGGGCCAACCTACGAGCAGTACTTC. Protein: CASSPGPTYEQYF.

This clonotype appeared a few times. The chain joins TRBV5-1 to TRBJ2-3, with D unclear. Germline CDR1 is SGHRS and CDR2 is YFSETQ. Deletions cut 0 bases from V and 4 bases from J, with 12 bases between. The CDR3 has 15 residues. CDR3 nucleotides: TGCGCCAGCAGCTTGGAGGGCAGACGCGCAGATACGCAGTATTTT. Translating gives CASSLEGRRADTQYF.

This clonotype was found many times. The genes are TRBV7-8 and TRBJ2-1, with TRBD2 identical over 10 bases. J lost 7 bases, V lost 4 bases, and 10 bases had no gene match. CDR3 length: 16 amino acids. Germline CDR1 and CDR2: SGHVS and FQNEAQ. CDR3 in amino acids: CASSSSSGGGKNEQFF. For the CDR3, the DNA is TGTGCCAGCAGCTCATCTAGCGGGGGCGGTAAGAATGAGCAGTTCTTC.

This clonotype was recorded only once. The V call is TRBV20-1, the J call TRBJ2-1; possible D gene TRBD2, 6 bases. In germline, CDR1 is DFQATT, CDR2 SNEGSKA (reference sequence). With 0 bases removed from V and 2 bases from J, the gap between germline ends came to 14 bases. The length of the CDR3 is 16 residues. The CDR3 region is CSARDPSSGPYNEQFF. As DNA, the CDR3 is TGCAGTGCTAGAGATCCCTCCAGCGGGCCCTACAATGAGCAGTTCTTC.

This clonotype was detected many times. V gene TRBV5-1 combines with J gene TRBJ2-5; unclear D gene. The ends were cut back, 1 base at V and 1 base at J, with 5 bases in the middle. CDR1 is SGHRS and CDR2 is YFSETQ in the germline V gene. There are 13 residues in the CDR3. The CDR3 DNA follows: TGCGCCAGCAGCTTGCCCGGCCAAGAGACCCAGTACTTC. It encodes CASSLPGQETQYF.

This clonotype was seen at least ten times. In DNA, the CDR3 is TGTGCCACCTTTCTCCGGATGGGGTACACTGAAGCTTTCTTT. Translating it yields CATFLRMGYTEAFF. V and J are TRBV24-1 and TRBJ1-1; D is undetermined. V lost 9 bases and J 3 bases, leaving 16 bases between the germline ends. The CDR3 sequence is 14 residues long. Per germline, CDR1 KGHDR and CDR2 SFDVKD.

This clonotype was counted many times. This chain links TRBV20-1 with TRBJ2-7; TRBD2 matches 13 bases. The ends lost 0 bases at V and 6 bases at J; junction bases unmatched: 14. CDR3 length: 18 residues. Germline CDR1 and CDR2: DFQATT and SNEGSKA (reference sequence). CDR3 sequence reads: CSARDPLGTSGIGGEQYF. The CDR3 DNA follows: TGCAGTGCTAGAGATCCCCTTGGGACTAGCGGGATAGGAGGCGAGCAGTACTTC.